These 30 T cell receptor beta chains were all obtained from the same sample, sequenced in a study of CD8 T cells in Susac syndrome. The RNA, 0.5 to 1 ug, was put through reverse transcription using random hexamers. TCRdb used MiXCR to reprocess the immunoSEQ multiplex PCR reads, holding one entry per CDR3 protein. The profile shows 85,000 to 95,000 distinct CDR3 sequences, about 94% of them singletons. Sequencing input: CD4+ T cells from PBMCs. The receptors come from a human donor with Susac syndrome.

The rearrangement uses TRBV7-2 and TRBJ1-5; the D is unclear. The germline V gene has CDR1 SGHTA and CDR2 FQGNSA. The V end lost 8 bases, the J end lost 0 bases, and 14 bases lay between the germline ends. The CDR3 covers 15 residues. The CDR3 DNA follows: TGTGCCAGCGGAAAGGACGCTACTAGCAATCAGCCCCAGCATTTT. This codes for CASGKDATSNQPQHF.

The chain is built from TRBV27 and TRBJ1-2; 10 bases align to TRBD1. Trimming took 5 bases from V and 6 from J; bases not matched to a gene: 6. Germline V gene data show CDR1 as MNHEY and CDR2 as SMNVEV (reference sequence). CDR3 length: 14 residues. The CDR3, as DNA: TGTGCCAGCAGTGACCCGGACAGGGGGAATGGCTACACCTTC. It encodes CASSDPDRGNGYTF.

The genes are TRBV24-1 and TRBJ2-3; D might be TRBD1 (6 bases). Germline CDR1 and CDR2: KGHDR and SFDVKD. Trimming stripped 4 bases from V and 2 bases from J, with 12 bases between. CDR3 length: 15 amino acids. The CDR3 nucleotides are TGTGCCACCAGTGACCAGACAGGCCACACAGATACGCAGTATTTT. It codes for CATSDQTGHTDTQYF.

J is TRBJ2-7 and V is TRBV25-1, with 9 nucleotides matching TRBD1. CDR3 length: 14 amino acids. V dropped 8 bases and J dropped 4; count of bases not matched to a gene: 9. CDR1 is MGHDK and CDR2 is SYGVNS in the germline V gene. The chain's CDR3 is CASGSSGQGYEQYF. CDR3 nucleotide sequence: TGTGCCAGCGGTTCCTCGGGACAGGGATACGAGCAGTACTTC.

The V gene is TRBV6-2 or TRBV6-3, the J gene TRBJ2-1; D unresolved. The CDR3 is 13 amino acids. CDR1 is MNHEY, CDR2 SVGEGT, per germline. Trimming stripped 0 bases from V and 5 bases from J, with 5 bases between. CDR3 DNA sequence: TGTGCCAGCAGTTACTCGAGCAACAATGAGCAGTTCTTC. Translating gives CASSYSSNNEQFF.

CDR3 DNA: TGTGCCAGCAGTTTAGTTGGTCCGCGGGAGACCCAGTACTTC. This gives the protein CASSLVGPRETQYF. V usage is TRBV12-3 or TRBV12-4 and J usage is TRBJ2-5; D gene uncertain. The V end was cut by 1 base, the J end by 5 bases, with 11 bases between. The CDR3 covers 14 residues.

The chain is built from TRBV28 and TRBJ2-5; 13 bases line up with TRBD2. The CDR3 is made up of 15 amino acids. CDR1 and CDR2 from the germline V gene are MDHEN and SYDVKM. The trim removed 6 bases at V and 1 base at J, leaving 2 bases unmatched. The CDR3 sequence: CASSRTSGGQETQYF. CDR3 coding DNA: TGTGCCAGCAGCCGGACTAGCGGGGGCCAAGAGACCCAGTACTTC.

The chain couples TRBV30 to TRBJ1-3; 9 positions agree with TRBD1. The germline V gene encodes CDR1 GTSNPN and CDR2 SVGIG (reference sequence). V shed 0 bases, J shed 8 bases, and the junction held 8 bases outside the gene matches. CDR3 length: 15 amino acids. DNA of the CDR3: TGTGCCTGGAGTGTGACAGGGGGGCAGGGGGACACCATATATTTT. The encoded protein is CAWSVTGGQGDTIYF. Filled out from reference TRBV30 and TRBJ1-3, the complete variable domain reads SQTIHQWPATLVQPVGSPLSLECTVEGTSNPNLYWYRQAAGRGLQLLFYSVGIGQISSEVPQNLSASRPQDRQFILSSKKLLLSDSGFYLCAWSVTGGQGDTIYFGEGSWLTVV.

The chain uses TRBV7-2 and TRBJ2-1; D possibly corresponds to TRBD2 (6 bases). This CDR3 region has 16 residues. The ends were cut back, 3 bases at V and 5 bases at J, with 17 bases in the middle. CDR1 and CDR2 (germline): SGHTA, FQGNSA. The CDR3 DNA is TGTGCCAGCAGCTTCGGGGCGGGACGCGTGCACAATGAGCAGTTCTTC. Its protein is CASSFGAGRVHNEQFF.

The chain uses TRBV12-3 or TRBV12-4 and TRBJ2-5, with a tentative D call TRBD2 (6 bases). Trimming removed 3 bases at V and 5 bases at J, with 13 bases between. The CDR3 totals 14 residues. CDR3 protein: CASSFGGRLETQYF. For the CDR3, the DNA is TGTGCCAGCAGTTTTGGGGGGAGGTTGGAGACCCAGTACTTC.

This clonotype came up a few times. The J gene is TRBJ2-3, the V gene TRBV28, with TRBD2 matching 8 bases. The CDR3 contains 14 residues. Germline values: CDR1 MDHEN, CDR2 SYDVKM. V shed 3 bases, J shed 3 bases, and the junction held 2 bases outside the gene matches. CDR3: CASSFVAGTDTQYF. CDR3 nucleotide sequence: TGTGCCAGCAGTTTTGTAGCGGGGACAGATACGCAGTATTTT.

The CDR3 coding sequence is TGTGCCAGCCGACTTGACAGGGTTTCTAAGAACACTGAAGCTTTCTTT. It yields the protein CASRLDRVSKNTEAFF. The chain joins TRBV19 to TRBJ1-1; the match to TRBD1 covers 7 bases. V trimming: 9 bases; J trimming: 1 base; junction bases outside the gene matches: 14. The germline CDR1 and CDR2 sequences are LNHDA and SQIVND (reference sequence). The length of the CDR3 is 16 residues.

The chain joins TRBV6-1 to TRBJ2-7; possibly TRBD1 for D (6 bases). This CDR3 spans 16 amino acids. The V end was cut by 4 bases, the J end by 2 bases, with 18 bases between. CDR1 and CDR2 (germline): MNHNS, SASEGT. CDR3 protein: CASSASWDTSAYEQYF. The CDR3 nucleotides read TGTGCCAGCAGTGCTTCCTGGGACACAAGCGCCTACGAGCAGTACTTC.

The V gene is TRBV18, the J gene TRBJ2-2, with 7 bases matching TRBD2. This CDR3 contains 15 residues. Germline CDR1 and CDR2: KGHSH and LQKENI. V shed 6 bases and J 2 bases; nucleotides not matched to a gene: 6. The CDR3 sequence: CASSPRGDNTGELFF. CDR3 DNA sequence: TGTGCCAGCTCCCCTCGGGGGGACAACACCGGGGAGCTGTTTTTT.

The V gene is TRBV7-9, the J gene TRBJ2-7, with 8 nucleotides matching TRBD1. Germline-derived CDR1 and CDR2 are SEHNR and FQNEAQ (reference sequence). V trimming: 5 bases; J trimming: 2 bases; junction bases outside the gene matches: 5. CDR3 size: 14 residues. DNA for the CDR3: TGTGCCAGCAGCCGGGGACAGGAGCCCTACGAGCAGTACTTC. Translation: CASSRGQEPYEQYF.

The CDR3 nucleotides are TGTGCCTGGAGCTCGGCGAACTATGGCTACACCTTC. Protein product: CAWSSANYGYTF. The V and J genes are TRBV30 and TRBJ1-2; D is ambiguous. V lost 3 bases and J 2 bases, leaving 7 bases between the germline ends. CDR3 size: 12 residues. From germline, CDR1 is GTSNPN and CDR2 SVGIG (reference sequence).

The chain combines TRBV29-1 with TRBJ2-1; TRBD2 matches 13 bases. The CDR3 covers 14 residues. Germline V CDR1 and CDR2: SQVTM, ANQGSEA. V was clipped by 4 bases and J by 4 bases; unmatched bases: 1. In DNA, the CDR3 is TGCAGCGTTGGGACTAGCGGGGGATACAATGAGCAGTTCTTC. As protein: CSVGTSGGYNEQFF.

CDR3 nucleotides: TGCGCCAGCAGCTTACAGGACAGGGATATCAATGAGCAGTTCTTC. Its protein product is CASSLQDRDINEQFF. The chain recombines TRBV5-1 with TRBJ2-1, with 8 nucleotides matching TRBD1. Germline lookup yields CDR1 SGHRS and CDR2 YFSETQ. Germline trimming cut 2 bases from V and 6 bases from J; bases unmatched to any gene: 7. The CDR3 sequence is 15 residues long.

The rearrangement uses TRBV5-4 and TRBJ1-2; 7 bases are a match to TRBD1. J was trimmed by 8 bases and V by 4 bases; bases with no gene match: 8. CDR3 size: 13 residues. CDR1 SGHNT and CDR2 YYREEE come from the germline V gene (reference sequence). Here the CDR3 DNA reads TGTGCCAGCAGCCTCATGGGACAGAGCGGCTACACCTTC. Protein sequence: CASSLMGQSGYTF.

CDR3 nucleotides: TGTGCCTGGACCCGGGAGATCCAAGAGACCCAGTACTTC. Its protein product is CAWTREIQETQYF. This chain connects TRBV30 to TRBJ2-5; the D gene is possibly TRBD2 (6 bases). V lost 4 bases to trimming and J lost 1 base, with 10 bases between them. The CDR3 consists of 13 residues. Germline V lookup: CDR1 GTSNPN, CDR2 SVGIG (reference sequence).

This chain connects TRBV12-3 or TRBV12-4 to TRBJ1-6; D not resolved. V dropped 1 base and J dropped 10 bases, with 8 bases sitting between them. This CDR3 comprises 13 residues. The CDR3 DNA sequence: TGTGCCAGCAGTTTAGACTACGGGTCACCCCTCCACTTT. Its translation is CASSLDYGSPLHF.

Remarks on this clonotype: One end of the junction varies from germline; a read error may be responsible. The CDR3 nucleotides read TGTGCCAGCTCATCACCAGCACAGGGCTACGAGCAGTACTTC. Translated, it gives CASSSPAQGYEQYF. The V and J genes are TRBV18 and TRBJ2-7, with D maybe TRBD1 (6 bases). CDR1 and CDR2 from the germline V gene are KGHSH and LQKENI. The CDR3 totals 14 residues.

The CDR3 coding sequence is TGTGCCAGTAGAACAGGGGCGGGCAATCAGCCCCAGCATTTT. Its translation is CASRTGAGNQPQHF. This chain joins TRBV19 and TRBJ1-5, with 7 bases lining up with TRBD1. Germline V gene data show CDR1 as LNHDA and CDR2 as SQIVND (reference sequence). The V and J ends lost 6 bases and 2 bases, in that order; junction bases with no gene match: 4. The CDR3 is made up of 14 amino acids.

This clonotype has a single count. The J gene is TRBJ2-7, the V gene TRBV30; the match to TRBD1 covers 7 bases. V was clipped by 1 base and J by 3 bases; unmatched bases: 9. Germline CDR1 reads GTSNPN; CDR2 reads SVGIG (reference sequence). There are 15 residues in the CDR3. CDR3 sequence: CAWSDGTGEIYEQYF. The CDR3, as DNA: TGTGCCTGGAGTGACGGAACAGGGGAAATCTACGAGCAGTACTTC.

The genes are TRBV28 and TRBJ2-1; 11 bases match TRBD1. Trimming cost V 6 bases and J 6 bases; bases outside gene matches: 7. Germline-derived CDR1 and CDR2 are MDHEN and SYDVKM. This CDR3 comprises 15 residues. In DNA, the CDR3 is TGTGCCAGCAGCCCACCGGGACAGGGGGGCAATGAGCAGTTCTTC. Residues: CASSPPGQGGNEQFF.

The chain links TRBV20-1 to TRBJ2-5; D gene uncertain. Germline CDR1 DFQATT, CDR2 SNEGSKA (reference sequence). CDR3 length: 12 amino acids. V was cut by 3 bases and J by 4 bases, with 9 bases left in between. The CDR3 DNA is TGCAGTGCTAGGCGGTGGGGAGAGACCCAGTACTTC. It encodes CSARRWGETQYF.

This clonotype has just one count. The J gene is TRBJ1-1, the V gene TRBV28; D is undetermined. This CDR3 has 12 residues. With 2 bases removed from V and 7 bases from J, the gap between germline ends came to 8 bases. Germline CDR1 is MDHEN and CDR2 is SYDVKM. CDR3 amino acids: CASSLGSFEAFF. CDR3 DNA: TGTGCCAGCAGTTTAGGGTCATTTGAAGCTTTCTTT.

The V and J genes are TRBV6-2 or TRBV6-3 and TRBJ2-1; D not resolved. In germline, CDR1 is MNHEY, CDR2 SVGEGT. V was pared by 5 bases and J by 4 bases, with 12 bases between. The length of the CDR3 is 14 residues. This CDR3 is CASSKVGKYNEQFF. The CDR3 DNA reads as TGTGCCAGCAGTAAAGTAGGCAAATACAATGAGCAGTTCTTC.

CDR3 nucleotides: TGCAGTGCCCCTCGGGGTGGGGTAAACCGGGGAGATACGCAGTATTTT. Translation gives CSAPRGGVNRGDTQYF. The chain couples TRBV20-1 to TRBJ2-3; possibly TRBD2 for D (5 bases). CDR1 is DFQATT, CDR2 SNEGSKA, per germline (reference sequence). Deletions cut 6 bases from V and 5 bases from J, with 24 bases between. There are 16 residues in the CDR3.

The genes are TRBV9 and TRBJ2-7; unclear D gene. The CDR3 runs 13 residues. Germline V gives CDR1 SGDLS, CDR2 YYNGEE. Deletions cut 2 bases from V and 1 base from J, with 7 bases between. CDR3 residues: CASSVGGSYEQYF. The CDR3 region has the DNA TGTGCCAGCAGCGTGGGCGGTTCCTACGAGCAGTACTTC.